Following are 12 T cell receptor beta chains from one sample sequenced in a study of Ad26.COV2.S vaccination and SARS-CoV-2 variants. Method: immunoSEQ multiplex PCR; TCRdb's copy keeps in-frame clones and lacks some. The repertoire holds roughly 380,000 clones, with around 86% as singletons. Stated treatment: around 19 received Ad26.COV2.S at low or high dose, single or two shots; several received placebo; per-sample allocation not given. Day 63 after the first vaccine or placebo injection was the time point for sampling. The input for sequencing was peripheral blood, taken in a trial of Ad26.COV2.S vaccine versus placebo. These receptors were taken from a person aged 18 to 65 who received the Ad26.COV2.S COVID-19 vaccine or a placebo.

The J gene is TRBJ2-7, the V gene TRBV11-2, with 8 bases fitting TRBD1. With V trimmed by 4 bases and J by 2 bases, 4 bases remained unmatched. This CDR3 has 14 amino acids. The V gene's germline CDR1 is SGHAT and CDR2 FQNNGV. CDR3 sequence reads: CASSSGQGPYEQYF. CDR3 DNA sequence: TGTGCCAGCAGCTCAGGACAGGGACCCTACGAGCAGTACTTC.

CDR3 DNA sequence: TGCGCCAGCAGCTTGGCCGGGGACAGGGAGGCTTTCTTT. It specifies CASSLAGDREAFF. The chain has TRBV5-1 and TRBJ1-1; TRBD1 agrees at 9 bases. Losses at the gene ends were 0 bases for V and 11 bases for J; bases not matched to a gene: 5. Germline CDR1 reads SGHRS; CDR2 reads YFSETQ. The CDR3 totals 13 residues. Supplemented by reference TRBV5-1 and TRBJ1-1, the full variable domain reads KAGVTQTPRYLIKTRGQQVTLSCSPISGHRSVSWYQQTPGQGLQFLFEYFSETQRNKGNFPGRFSGRQFSNSRSEMNVSTLELGDSALYLCASSLAGDREAFFGQGTRLTVV.

The CDR3 sequence is CASSVTANYGYTF. CDR3 DNA: TGTGCCAGCAGCGTGACAGCGAACTATGGCTACACCTTC. The chain recombines TRBV3-1 (or the pseudogene TRBV3-2) with TRBJ1-2; D is possibly TRBD1 (5 bases). Germline V gene lookup returns CDR1 LGHDT and CDR2 YNNKEL (reference sequence). This CDR3 is 13 amino acids long. V was clipped by 5 bases and J by 2 bases, with 9 bases between them.

The chain couples TRBV13 to TRBJ2-7, with D maybe TRBD1 (6 bases). There are 14 residues in the CDR3. With 3 bases removed from V and 3 bases from J, the gap between germline ends came to 12 bases. Germline lookup yields CDR1 PRHDT and CDR2 FYEKMQ (reference sequence). The CDR3 reads CASSLGVRGYEQYF. In nucleotides, the CDR3 is TGTGCCAGCAGCTTGGGTGTCAGGGGCTACGAGCAGTACTTC.

This clone was picked up a small number of times. The chain links TRBV4-1 to TRBJ2-7, with 9 bases lining up with TRBD1. Trimming cost V 0 bases and J 4 bases; bases outside gene matches: 7. Germline V gene lookup returns CDR1 MGHRA and CDR2 YSYEKL. The CDR3 sequence is 16 residues long. The CDR3 sequence: CASSQDTGTGRYEQYF. The CDR3 nucleotides read TGCGCCAGCAGCCAAGACACCGGGACAGGGAGATACGAGCAGTACTTC.

The J gene is TRBJ1-2, the V gene TRBV15, with 7 bases matching TRBD1. This CDR3 is built from 17 residues. Germline V CDR1 and CDR2: LNHNV, YYDKDF (reference sequence). V trimming: 2 bases; J trimming: 3 bases; junction bases outside the gene matches: 12. The CDR3 here is CATSRRQGFGVYYGYTF. The CDR3 nucleotides read TGTGCCACCAGCAGACGACAGGGCTTTGGGGTTTACTATGGCTACACCTTC.

The rearrangement links TRBV2 to TRBJ2-1, with TRBD1 matching over 12 bases. The CDR3 sequence is 15 residues long. The J segment lost 8 bases and the V segment lost 5 bases, leaving 7 bases of the junction unmatched. The germline V gene encodes CDR1 SNHLY and CDR2 FYNNEI. In DNA, the CDR3 is TGTGCCAGCAGTTATCCGGGACAGGGGGCGGATGAGCAGTTCTTC. Translated: CASSYPGQGADEQFF.

The genes are TRBV19 and TRBJ2-5; D unresolved. Per germline, CDR1 LNHDA and CDR2 SQIVND (reference sequence). V lost 5 bases to trimming and J lost 0 bases, with 13 bases between them. This CDR3 is built from 15 residues. The CDR3 loop reads CASSPQVGYQETQYF. CDR3 in DNA: TGTGCCAGTAGTCCTCAAGTGGGGTACCAAGAGACCCAGTACTTC.

The chain is built from TRBV6-5 and TRBJ2-4; D may be TRBD2 (5 bases). Trimming cost V 6 bases and J 5 bases, with 11 bases left between them. The CDR3 extends over 13 amino acids. Germline CDR1 MNHEY, CDR2 SVGAGI. The CDR3, as DNA: TGTGCCAGCAGCGTAGGGAGTCAAAACATTCAGTACTTC. Protein: CASSVGSQNIQYF.

V and J are TRBV24-1 and TRBJ2-1; the match to TRBD2 covers 10 bases. The germline CDR1 and CDR2 sequences are KGHDR and SFDVKD. This CDR3 is 15 amino acids long. The ends lost 4 bases at V and 8 bases at J; junction bases unmatched: 7. This CDR3 reads CATSEGTSVGDEQFF. Written as DNA, the CDR3 is TGTGCCACCAGTGAAGGGACTAGCGTCGGAGATGAGCAGTTCTTC.

The chain links TRBV18 to TRBJ1-2; no clear D gene. Per the germline V gene, CDR1 is KGHSH and CDR2 is LQKENI. This CDR3 comprises 12 residues. V lost 2 bases and J 3 bases, leaving 4 bases between the germline ends. The CDR3 is CASSPGDYGYTF. The CDR3 nucleotides read TGTGCCAGCTCACCAGGGGACTATGGCTACACCTTC.

This chain connects TRBV19 to TRBJ2-1; 10 nucleotides align to TRBD2. The CDR3 is 17 residues long. V lost 0 bases and J lost 4; bases outside the gene matches: 6. Germline V lookup: CDR1 LNHDA, CDR2 SQIVND (reference sequence). The CDR3 loop is CASSIDRLAGDYNEQFF. In DNA form, the CDR3 reads TGTGCCAGTAGTATAGACCGTCTAGCGGGGGATTACAATGAGCAGTTCTTC.